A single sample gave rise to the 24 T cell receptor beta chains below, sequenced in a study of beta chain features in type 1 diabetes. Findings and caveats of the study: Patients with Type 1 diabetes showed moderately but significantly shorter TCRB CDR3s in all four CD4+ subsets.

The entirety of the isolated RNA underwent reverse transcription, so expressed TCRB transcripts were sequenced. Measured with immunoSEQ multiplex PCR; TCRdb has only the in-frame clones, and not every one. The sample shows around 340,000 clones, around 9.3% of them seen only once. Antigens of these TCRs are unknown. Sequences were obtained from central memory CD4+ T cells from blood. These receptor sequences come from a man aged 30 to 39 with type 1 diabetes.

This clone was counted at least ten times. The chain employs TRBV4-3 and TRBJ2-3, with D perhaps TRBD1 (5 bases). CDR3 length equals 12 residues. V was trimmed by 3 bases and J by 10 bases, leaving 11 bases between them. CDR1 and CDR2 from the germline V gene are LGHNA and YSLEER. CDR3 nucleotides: TGCGCCAGCAGCCAGCTCACAGGAGCGCAGTATTTT. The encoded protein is CASSQLTGAQYF.

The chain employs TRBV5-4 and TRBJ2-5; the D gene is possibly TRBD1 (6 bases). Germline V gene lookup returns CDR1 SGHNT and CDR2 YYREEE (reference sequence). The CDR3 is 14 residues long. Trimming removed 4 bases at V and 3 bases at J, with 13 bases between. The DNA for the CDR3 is TGTGCCAGCAGCACGAGGACAGCGGAAGAGACCCAGTACTTC. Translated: CASSTRTAEETQYF.

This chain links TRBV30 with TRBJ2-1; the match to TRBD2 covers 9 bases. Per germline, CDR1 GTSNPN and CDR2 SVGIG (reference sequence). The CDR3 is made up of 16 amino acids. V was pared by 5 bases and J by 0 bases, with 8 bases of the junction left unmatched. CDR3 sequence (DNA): TGTGCCTGGCAGTGGGCTAGCGGGATCTCCTACAATGAGCAGTTCTTC. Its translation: CAWQWASGISYNEQFF.

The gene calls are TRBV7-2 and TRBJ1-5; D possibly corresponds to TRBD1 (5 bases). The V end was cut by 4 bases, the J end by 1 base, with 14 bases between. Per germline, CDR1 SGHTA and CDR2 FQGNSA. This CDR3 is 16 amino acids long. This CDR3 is CASSSIGGLSNQPQHF. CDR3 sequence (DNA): TGTGCCAGCAGCTCCATTGGGGGGTTGAGCAATCAGCCCCAGCATTTT.

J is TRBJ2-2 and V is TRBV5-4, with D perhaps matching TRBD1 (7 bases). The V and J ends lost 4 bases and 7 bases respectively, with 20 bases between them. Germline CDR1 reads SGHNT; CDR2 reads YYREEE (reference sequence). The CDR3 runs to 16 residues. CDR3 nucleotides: TGTGCCAGCAGCCCGCGGGGAAGGGGGCAGGTCGGGGAGCTGTTTTTT. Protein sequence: CASSPRGRGQVGELFF.

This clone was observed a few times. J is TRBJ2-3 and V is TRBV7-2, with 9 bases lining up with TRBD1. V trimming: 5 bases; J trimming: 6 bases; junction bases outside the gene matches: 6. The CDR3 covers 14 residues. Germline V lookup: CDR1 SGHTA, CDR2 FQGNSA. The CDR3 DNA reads TGTGCCAGCAGCATTGGGACAGGGTGGGATACGCAGTATTTT. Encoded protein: CASSIGTGWDTQYF. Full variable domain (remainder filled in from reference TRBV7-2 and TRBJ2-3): GAGVSQSPSNKVTEKGKDVELRCDPISGHTALYWYRQSLGQGLEFLIYFQGNSAPDKSGLPSDRFSAERTGGSVSTLTIQRTQQEDSAVYLCASSIGTGWDTQYFGPGTRLTVL.

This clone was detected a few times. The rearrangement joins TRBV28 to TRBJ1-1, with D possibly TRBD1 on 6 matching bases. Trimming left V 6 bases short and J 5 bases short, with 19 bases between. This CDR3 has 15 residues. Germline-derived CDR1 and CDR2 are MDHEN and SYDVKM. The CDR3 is CASSPTGHPRTEAFF. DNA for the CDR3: TGTGCCAGCAGCCCTACGGGACACCCAAGGACTGAAGCTTTCTTT. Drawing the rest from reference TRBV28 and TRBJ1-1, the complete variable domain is DVKVTQSSRYLVKRTGEKVFLECVQDMDHENMFWYRQDPGLGLRLIYFSYDVKMKEKGDIPEGYSVSREKKERFSLILESASTNQTSMYLCASSPTGHPRTEAFFGQGTRLTVV.

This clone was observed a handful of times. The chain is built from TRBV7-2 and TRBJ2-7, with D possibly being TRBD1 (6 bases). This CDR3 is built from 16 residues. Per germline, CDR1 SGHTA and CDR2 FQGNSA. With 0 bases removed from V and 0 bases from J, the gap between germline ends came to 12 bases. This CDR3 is CASSLAGGPSSYEQYF. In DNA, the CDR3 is TGTGCCAGCAGCTTAGCTGGGGGCCCCAGCTCCTACGAGCAGTACTTC.

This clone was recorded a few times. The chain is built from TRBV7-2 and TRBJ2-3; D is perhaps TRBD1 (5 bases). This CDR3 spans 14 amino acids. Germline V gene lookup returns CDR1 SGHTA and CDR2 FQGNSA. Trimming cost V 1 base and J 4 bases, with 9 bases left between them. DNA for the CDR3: TGTGCCAGCAGCTTAGGGCTAGGGGCAGATACGCAGTATTTT. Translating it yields CASSLGLGADTQYF. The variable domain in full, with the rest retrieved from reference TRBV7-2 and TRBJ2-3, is GAGVSQSPSNKVTEKGKDVELRCDPISGHTALYWYRQSLGQGLEFLIYFQGNSAPDKSGLPSDRFSAERTGGSVSTLTIQRTQQEDSAVYLCASSLGLGADTQYFGPGTRLTVL.

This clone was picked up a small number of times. The CDR3, as DNA: TGTGCCAGCAGCTTCGGACAGGAGAACTATGGCTACACCTTC. It translates to CASSFGQENYGYTF. The chain recombines TRBV5-6 with TRBJ1-2; the match to TRBD1 covers 7 bases. The ends lost 2 bases at V and 2 bases at J; junction bases unmatched: 3. CDR1 is SGHDT and CDR2 is YYEEEE in the germline V gene. The CDR3 is 14 residues long.

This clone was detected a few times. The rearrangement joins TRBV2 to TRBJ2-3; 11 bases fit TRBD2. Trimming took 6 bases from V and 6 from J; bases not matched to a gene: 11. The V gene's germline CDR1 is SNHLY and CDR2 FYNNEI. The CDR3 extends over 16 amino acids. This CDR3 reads CASRPLVAGGPDTQYF. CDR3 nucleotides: TGTGCCAGCAGACCCCTAGTAGCGGGGGGGCCGGATACGCAGTATTTT.

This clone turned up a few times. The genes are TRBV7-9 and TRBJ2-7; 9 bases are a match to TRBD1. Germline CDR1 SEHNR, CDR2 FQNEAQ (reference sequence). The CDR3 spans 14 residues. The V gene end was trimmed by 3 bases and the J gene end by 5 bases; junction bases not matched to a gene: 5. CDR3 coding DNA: TGTGCCAGCAGCTTGACAGGGGGGGCGGACGAGCAGTACTTC. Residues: CASSLTGGADEQYF.

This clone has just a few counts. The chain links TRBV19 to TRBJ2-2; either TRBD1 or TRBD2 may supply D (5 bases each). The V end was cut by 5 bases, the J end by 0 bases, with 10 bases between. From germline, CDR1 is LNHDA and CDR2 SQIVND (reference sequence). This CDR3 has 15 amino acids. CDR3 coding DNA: TGTGCCAGTAGTTTTGGGACGGCGAACACCGGGGAGCTGTTTTTT. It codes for CASSFGTANTGELFF. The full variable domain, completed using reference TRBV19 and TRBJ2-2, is DGGITQSPKYLFRKEGQNVTLSCEQNLNHDAMYWYRQDPGQGLRLIYYSQIVNDFQKGDIAEGYSVSREKKESFPLTVTSAQKNPTAFYLCASSFGTANTGELFFGEGSRLTVL.

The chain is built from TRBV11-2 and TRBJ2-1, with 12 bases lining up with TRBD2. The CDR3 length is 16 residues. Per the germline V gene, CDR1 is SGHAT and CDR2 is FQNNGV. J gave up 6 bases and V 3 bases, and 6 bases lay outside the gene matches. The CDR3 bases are TGTGCCAGCAGCTTTAGACTAGCGGGGGTGTTCAATGAGCAGTTCTTC. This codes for CASSFRLAGVFNEQFF.

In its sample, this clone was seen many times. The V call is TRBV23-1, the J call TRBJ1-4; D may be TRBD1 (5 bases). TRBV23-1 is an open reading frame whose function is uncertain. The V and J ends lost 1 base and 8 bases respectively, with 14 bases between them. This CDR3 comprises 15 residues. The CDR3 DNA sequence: TGCGCCAGCAGTCAATGTAAAGGGGATAGGGAAAAACTGTTTTTT. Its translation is CASSQCKGDREKLFF.

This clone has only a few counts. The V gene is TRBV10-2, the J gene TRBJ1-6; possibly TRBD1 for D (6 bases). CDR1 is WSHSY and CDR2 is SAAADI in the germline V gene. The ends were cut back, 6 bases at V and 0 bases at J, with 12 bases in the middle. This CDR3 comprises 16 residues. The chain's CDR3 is CASRRDTSSYNSPLHF. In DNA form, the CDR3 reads TGCGCCAGCAGGAGGGACACGAGCTCCTATAATTCACCCCTCCACTTT.

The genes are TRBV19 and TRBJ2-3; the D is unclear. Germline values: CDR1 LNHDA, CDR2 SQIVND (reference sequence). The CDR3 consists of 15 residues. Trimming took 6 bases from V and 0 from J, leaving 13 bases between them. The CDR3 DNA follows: TGTGCCAGTAGGCTAGTATCCTGGAGCACAGATACGCAGTATTTT. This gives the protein CASRLVSWSTDTQYF.

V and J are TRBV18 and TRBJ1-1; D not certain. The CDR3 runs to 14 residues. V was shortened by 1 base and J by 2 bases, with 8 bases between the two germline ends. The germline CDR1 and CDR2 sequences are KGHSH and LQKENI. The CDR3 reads CASSPQRLNTEAFF. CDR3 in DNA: TGTGCCAGCTCACCACAACGACTAAACACTGAAGCTTTCTTT. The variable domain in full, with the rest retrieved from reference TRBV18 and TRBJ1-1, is NAGVMQNPRHLVRRRGQEARLRCSPMKGHSHVYWYRQLPEEGLKFMVYLQKENIIDESGMPKERFSAEFPKEGPSILRIQQVVRGDSAAYFCASSPQRLNTEAFFGQGTRLTVV.

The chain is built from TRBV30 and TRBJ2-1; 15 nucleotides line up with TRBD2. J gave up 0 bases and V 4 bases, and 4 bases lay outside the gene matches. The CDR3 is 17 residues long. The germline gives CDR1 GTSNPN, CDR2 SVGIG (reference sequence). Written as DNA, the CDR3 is TGTGCCTGGACCGGACTAGCGGGGGGGAGCTCCTACAATGAGCAGTTCTTC. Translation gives CAWTGLAGGSSYNEQFF. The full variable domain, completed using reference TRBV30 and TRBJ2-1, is SQTIHQWPATLVQPVGSPLSLECTVEGTSNPNLYWYRQAAGRGLQLLFYSVGIGQISSEVPQNLSASRPQDRQFILSSKKLLLSDSGFYLCAWTGLAGGSSYNEQFFGPGTRLTVL.

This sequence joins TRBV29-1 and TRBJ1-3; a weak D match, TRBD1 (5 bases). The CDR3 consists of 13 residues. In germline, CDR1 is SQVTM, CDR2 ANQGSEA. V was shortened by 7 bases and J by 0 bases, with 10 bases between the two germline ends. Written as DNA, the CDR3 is TGCAGCGCACAGGAATTCTCTGGAAACACCATATATTTT. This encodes CSAQEFSGNTIYF.

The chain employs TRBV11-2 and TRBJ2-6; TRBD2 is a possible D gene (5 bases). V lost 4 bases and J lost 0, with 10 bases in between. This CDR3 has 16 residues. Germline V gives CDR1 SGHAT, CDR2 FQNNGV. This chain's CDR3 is CASSSGGLSGANVLTF. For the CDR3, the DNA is TGTGCCAGCAGCTCCGGAGGACTCTCTGGGGCCAACGTCCTGACTTTC. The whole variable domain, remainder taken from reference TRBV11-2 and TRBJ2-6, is EAGVAQSPRYKIIEKRQSVAFWCNPISGHATLYWYQQILGQGPKLLIQFQNNGVVDDSQLPKDRFSAERLKGVDSTLKIQPAKLEDSAVYLCASSSGGLSGANVLTFGAGSRLTVL.

Here the CDR3 reads CASSLAWGSGNTIYF. Written as DNA, the CDR3 is TGCGCCAGCAGCTTGGCCTGGGGCTCCGGAAACACCATATATTTT. The chain combines TRBV5-1 with TRBJ1-3; TRBD1 might be the D (5 bases). Trimming shortened V by 0 bases and J by 4 bases, and 11 bases separated the two germline ends. The germline gives CDR1 SGHRS, CDR2 YFSETQ. The CDR3 totals 15 residues.

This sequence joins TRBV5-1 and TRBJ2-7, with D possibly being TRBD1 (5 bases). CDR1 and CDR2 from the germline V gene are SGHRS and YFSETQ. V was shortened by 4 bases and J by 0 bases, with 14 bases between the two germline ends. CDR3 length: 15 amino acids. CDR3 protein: CASSASGLGSYEQYF. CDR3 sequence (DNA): TGCGCCAGCAGCGCCTCAGGGCTCGGCTCCTACGAGCAGTACTTC.

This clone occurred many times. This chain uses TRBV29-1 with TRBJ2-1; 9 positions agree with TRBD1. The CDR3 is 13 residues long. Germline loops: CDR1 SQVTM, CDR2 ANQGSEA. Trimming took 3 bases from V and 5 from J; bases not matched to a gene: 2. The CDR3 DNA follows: TGCAGCGTTGATGGGACAGGGAACAATGAGCAGTTCTTC. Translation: CSVDGTGNNEQFF.